This T cell receptor beta chain was profiled in a study of T-cell memory formation after mild COVID-19. General study results and limits: Most CD4+ clones that shrank were in CM and EM, while CD8+ ones turned up in EMRA. Day 15 to 85 contracting clones showed balanced CD4/CD8; day 15 to 37 expanders favored CD4+. In second-wave clones peaking day 37, SARS-CoV-2 specificity remained unconfirmed.

Constant-segment-primed 5'RACE gave TCR alpha and TCR beta cDNA libraries with sample barcodes and UMIs. TCRdb redid the calling of the 5' RACE reads with MiXCR, one entry per CDR3 protein. The data show about 430,000 distinct CDR3 sequences, about 24% seen once. Worth noting for this clonotype: Antigen: not known.

Trimming took 1 base from V and 8 from J; bases not matched to a gene: 4. The V gene's germline CDR1 is SEHNR and CDR2 FQNEAQ (reference sequence). The CDR3 is made up of 16 amino acids. The receptor comes from an adult woman who had mild COVID-19 (a few samples of this study predate the infection). Cell type and time point are not known. The chain recombines TRBV7-9 with TRBJ2-1; TRBD2 matches at 14 bases. Sequencing was carried out using PBMCs or a T cell subset sorted from them (not recorded which). The CDR3 loop is CASSLVGLAGADEQFF. In DNA form, the CDR3 reads TGTGCCAGCAGCTTAGTGGGACTAGCGGGAGCCGATGAGCAGTTCTTC.